This TCR beta chain was recovered during a study of blood T cell repertoires in COVID-19. Looking at the study overall: The study drew acute and convalescent COVID-19 samples from the United States, Italy and Spain. T cells, B-cell-depleted T cells, or PBMCs supplied cDNA or gDNA.

Trimming removed 1 base from V and 6 bases from J; junction bases left unmatched: 4. This CDR3 comprises 15 residues. Germline CDR1 reads SGHTA; CDR2 reads FQGNSA. In the source study's methods: Amplified reference gene primers provided the basis for estimating nucleated cell counts. The protocol was immunoSEQ multiplex PCR, while the TCRdb copy is restricted to in-frame clones and leaves out a portion. V, J and clone size are taken as reported in that table, and D and trimming were inferred from the DNA itself. This table has about 200,000 clones, 88% appearing once. The gene calls are TRBV7-2 and TRBJ2-2; 8 bases are a match to TRBD2. The TCR originated in a man younger than 35 with active or convalescent COVID-19. The sample was peripheral blood. This CDR3 reads CASSLVSGISGELFF. The CDR3, as DNA: TGTGCCAGCAGCTTAGTTAGCGGGATTTCCGGGGAGCTGTTTTTT.